One and the same sample provided the 30 T cell receptor beta chains below, sequenced in a study of T cell repertoires in cytomegalovirus infection. These receptors have no known antigen. TCRdb re-called the reads with MiXCR, one entry per CDR3 protein. The table lists hundreds of thousands of distinct CDR3 sequences, approximately 32% of them singletons. Source: cultured CD8+ T cells from PBMCs, taken from culture after CMV antigen stimulation. The receptors originated from a human donor in good health (CMV status not recorded). Some clones in this sample may be carry-over from other donors' samples.

This clonotype came up a few times. V usage is TRBV11-2 and J usage is TRBJ1-1, with D possibly being TRBD1 (6 bases). Germline CDR1 reads SGHAT; CDR2 reads FQNNGV. There are 16 residues in the CDR3. V lost 3 bases to trimming and J lost 3 bases, with 17 bases between them. The CDR3 nucleotides read TGTGCCAGCAGCTTGACTGAACAGGGAGGGGACACTGAAGCTTTCTTT. The encoded protein is CASSLTEQGGDTEAFF.

The chain is built from TRBV6-5 and TRBJ2-6; no reliable D call. Germline assignment: CDR1 MNHEY and CDR2 SVGAGI. The V end lost 6 bases, the J end lost 1 base, and 19 bases lay between the germline ends. The CDR3 sequence is 18 residues long. The chain's CDR3 is CASSSYPSAISGANVLTF. CDR3 sequence (DNA): TGTGCCAGCAGCTCATACCCATCGGCGATTTCTGGGGCCAACGTCCTGACTTTC.

This clonotype has more than one count but fewer than ten. The V and J genes are TRBV5-5 and TRBJ1-1; no definite D call. Germline assignment: CDR1 SGHKS and CDR2 YYEKEE (reference sequence). This CDR3 is 11 amino acids long. The ends were cut back, 0 bases at V and 7 bases at J, with 4 bases in the middle. Here the CDR3 reads CASSLDLEAFF. The CDR3, as DNA: TGTGCCAGCAGCTTGGACCTTGAAGCTTTCTTT.

The rearrangement joins TRBV20-1 to TRBJ2-3; D is perhaps TRBD2 (6 bases). This CDR3 region has 15 residues. The V and J ends lost 3 bases and 4 bases respectively, with 17 bases between them. Germline V gene sequence: CDR1 DFQATT, CDR2 SNEGSKA (reference sequence). This CDR3 reads CSARGGNGGADTQYF. As DNA, the CDR3 is TGCAGTGCTAGGGGTGGAAACGGGGGAGCAGATACGCAGTATTTT.

V usage is TRBV19 and J usage is TRBJ1-1; D is unresolved. V gave up 6 bases and J gave up 3 bases, with 8 bases separating them. The CDR3 is 12 amino acids. Per germline, CDR1 LNHDA and CDR2 SQIVND (reference sequence). Here the CDR3 reads CASSYWDTEAFF. The CDR3 DNA reads TGTGCCAGTAGCTATTGGGACACTGAAGCTTTCTTT. The full variable domain, in which reference TRBV19 and TRBJ1-1 provide the parts outside the CDR3, is DGGITQSPKYLFRKEGQNVTLSCEQNLNHDAMYWYRQDPGQGLRLIYYSQIVNDFQKGDIAEGYSVSREKKESFPLTVTSAQKNPTAFYLCASSYWDTEAFFGQGTRLTVV.

There are a few counts of this clonotype. This sequence joins TRBV6-1 and TRBJ1-5; D ambiguous. V was trimmed by 2 bases and J by 3 bases, leaving 8 bases between them. In germline, CDR1 is MNHNS, CDR2 SASEGT. This CDR3 contains 14 residues. CDR3 in amino acids: CASSEFGLNQPQHF. The CDR3 nucleotides are TGTGCCAGCAGTGAATTCGGGCTCAATCAGCCCCAGCATTTT.

This clonotype has more than one count but fewer than ten. The chain uses TRBV20-1 and TRBJ2-3; 11 positions match TRBD2. Germline-derived CDR1 and CDR2 are DFQATT and SNEGSKA (reference sequence). Trimming removed 0 bases from V and 0 bases from J; junction bases left unmatched: 2. This CDR3 contains 16 residues. The CDR3 loop reads CSARDTSGGSTDTQYF. In DNA, the CDR3 is TGCAGTGCTAGAGATACTAGCGGGGGAAGCACAGATACGCAGTATTTT.

The CDR3 DNA reads as TGTGCCAGCGACACTTCTAGGAGGGACTACAATGAGCAGTTCTTC. Protein: CASDTSRRDYNEQFF. V and J are TRBV6-2 or TRBV6-3 and TRBJ2-1; weak D call: TRBD2 (6 bases). CDR3 length equals 15 residues. Trimming took 8 bases from V and 3 from J, leaving 17 bases between them. The V gene's germline CDR1 is MNHEY and CDR2 SVGEGT.

The chain is built from TRBV7-9 and TRBJ1-3, with 7 bases lining up with TRBD1. V lost 5 bases to trimming and J lost 6 bases; unmatched junction nucleotides: 10. The germline V gene encodes CDR1 SEHNR and CDR2 FQNEAQ (reference sequence). This CDR3 is built from 15 residues. The CDR3: CASSHWDSRLNTIYF. CDR3 sequence (DNA): TGTGCCAGCAGCCACTGGGACAGCAGGTTAAACACCATATATTTT. The variable domain in full, completed from reference TRBV7-9 and TRBJ1-3, reads DTGVSQNPRHKITKRGQNVTFRCDPISEHNRLYWYRQTLGQGPEFLTYFQNEAQLEKSRLLSDRFSAERPKGSFSTLEIQRTEQGDSAMYLCASSHWDSRLNTIYFGEGSWLTVV.

The sample holds one count of this clonotype. The rearrangement joins TRBV11-2 to TRBJ1-1; TRBD1 might be the D (5 bases). Germline V gives CDR1 SGHAT, CDR2 FQNNGV. The CDR3 is 16 residues long. V gave up 5 bases and J gave up 1 base, with 17 bases separating them. CDR3 amino acids: CASSIRGIGANTEAFF. The DNA for the CDR3 is TGTGCCAGCAGCATAAGAGGGATAGGGGCGAACACTGAAGCTTTCTTT.

This clonotype came up many times. The chain joins TRBV7-9 to TRBJ1-4; 9 nucleotides line up with TRBD1. The CDR3 consists of 17 residues. V gave up 6 bases and J gave up 0 bases; unmatched junction bases: 8. Germline CDR1 and CDR2: SEHNR and FQNEAQ (reference sequence). The CDR3 reads CASSSPGQGATNEKLFF. The CDR3 DNA is TGTGCCAGCAGTTCCCCGGGACAGGGTGCAACTAATGAAAAACTGTTTTTT.

In its sample, this clonotype was seen once. V usage is TRBV9 and J usage is TRBJ2-3; 7 positions agree with TRBD2. The CDR3 runs to 16 residues. CDR1 and CDR2 (germline): SGDLS, YYNGEE. The V and J ends lost 0 bases and 4 bases, in that order; junction bases with no gene match: 8. The DNA for the CDR3 is TGTGCCAGCAGCGTAGGAGGCCGTGCGGGGGCAGATACGCAGTATTTT. Residues: CASSVGGRAGADTQYF.

The V gene is TRBV28, the J gene TRBJ2-3, with 10 bases identical to TRBD2. V lost 6 bases and J lost 5; bases outside the gene matches: 8. The CDR3 runs to 15 residues. Germline V gives CDR1 MDHEN, CDR2 SYDVKM. CDR3 residues: CASSLTSGALDTQYF. The CDR3 DNA reads as TGTGCCAGCAGCCTTACTAGCGGGGCTTTAGATACGCAGTATTTT.

In this sample, this clonotype turned up many times. CDR3 sequence (DNA): TGTGCCAGCAGCATCCTACTAGCGGGGGGGCTTGAGACCCAGTACTTC. Protein: CASSILLAGGLETQYF. V is TRBV7-2 and J is TRBJ2-5; 13 bases are shared with TRBD2. The CDR3 consists of 16 residues. After removal of 5 bases from V and 5 bases from J, the junction contained 8 bases not matched to a gene. The germline CDR1 and CDR2 sequences are SGHTA and FQGNSA.

The chain carries TRBV12-3 or TRBV12-4 and TRBJ2-1, with TRBD2 matching over 10 bases. After removal of 2 bases from V and 0 bases from J, the junction contained 7 bases not matched to a gene. The CDR3 is 18 residues long. CDR3 protein: CASSLTKAGGPSYNEQFF. Written as DNA, the CDR3 is TGTGCCAGCAGTTTAACGAAAGCGGGGGGGCCCTCCTACAATGAGCAGTTCTTC.

This chain uses TRBV7-4 with TRBJ1-5; TRBD1 is a possible D gene (6 bases). The CDR3 is 14 amino acids. V lost 6 bases and J 6 bases, leaving 15 bases between the germline ends. Looked up from germline, CDR1 is SGHVT and CDR2 is SQSDAQ. CDR3 region: CASSEPGARQPQHF. The CDR3 nucleotides are TGTGCCAGCAGTGAACCAGGGGCCCGTCAGCCCCAGCATTTT.

This clonotype was observed a handful of times. J is TRBJ1-2 and V is TRBV11-2; 8 bases fit TRBD1. The CDR3 consists of 15 residues. In germline, CDR1 is SGHAT, CDR2 FQNNGV. V was pared by 5 bases and J by 8 bases, with 13 bases of the junction left unmatched. CDR3 in DNA: TGTGCCAGCAGCACCGGGACAGGCTCCACGGTGGGCTACACCTTC. It yields the protein CASSTGTGSTVGYTF.

The chain is built from TRBV7-9 and TRBJ2-7; possible D gene TRBD1, 6 bases. CDR1 is SEHNR, CDR2 FQNEAQ, per germline (reference sequence). V gave up 5 bases and J gave up 7 bases, with 12 bases separating them. The CDR3 covers 12 residues. The CDR3 DNA is TGTGCCAGCAGCACACAGGGATTTGAGCAGTACGTC. Its translation: CASSTQGFEQYV.

This clonotype has a count of ten or more. This chain connects TRBV6-1 to TRBJ2-1; weak D call: TRBD1 (6 bases). CDR3 length equals 19 residues. Trimming removed 2 bases at V and 6 bases at J, with 26 bases between. CDR1 is MNHNS and CDR2 is SASEGT in the germline V gene. The CDR3 nucleotides read TGTGCCAGCAGTGAAAAAGGGGGTCCACGGGGAGCGTACATCAATGAGCAGTTCTTC. Translation: CASSEKGGPRGAYINEQFF.

This clonotype was seen a handful of times. The chain links TRBV5-4 to TRBJ2-6; D not certain. The V gene's germline CDR1 is SGHNT and CDR2 YYREEE (reference sequence). There are 17 residues in the CDR3. V lost 0 bases, J lost 1 base, and 11 bases lay in between. The CDR3 spells CASSLALTESGANVLTF. The CDR3 bases are TGTGCCAGCAGCTTGGCCTTGACGGAATCTGGGGCCAACGTCCTGACTTTC.

The J gene is TRBJ2-3, the V gene TRBV11-2; D is perhaps TRBD2 (5 bases). V gave up 3 bases and J gave up 2 bases, with 12 bases separating them. The CDR3 has 15 residues. CDR1 and CDR2 (germline): SGHAT, FQNNGV. CDR3 region: CASSFRGRATDTQYF. The CDR3 nucleotides are TGTGCCAGCAGCTTCCGGGGTCGGGCCACAGATACGCAGTATTTT.

This chain links TRBV7-6 with TRBJ2-1; 7 positions agree with TRBD2. With V trimmed by 3 bases and J by 10 bases, 3 bases remained unmatched. Germline CDR1 and CDR2: SGHVS and FNYEAQ. This CDR3 region has 12 residues. The DNA of the CDR3 is TGTGCCAGCAGCTTGACTAGCCGCGAGCAGTTCTTC. Translated: CASSLTSREQFF.

The chain couples TRBV6-1 to TRBJ2-1; 8 positions match TRBD1. The CDR3 is 15 amino acids. Germline loops: CDR1 MNHNS, CDR2 SASEGT. The V segment lost 5 bases and the J segment 4 bases; nucleotides outside the gene matches: 7. The CDR3 region has the DNA TGTGCCAGCAGTCTCGACAGGGGATGGTACAATGAGCAGTTCTTC. It yields the protein CASSLDRGWYNEQFF.

The chain joins TRBV2 to TRBJ2-1; D call uncertain. The V gene's germline CDR1 is SNHLY and CDR2 FYNNEI. The CDR3 sequence is 11 residues long. V lost 10 bases, J lost 9 bases, and 13 bases lay in between. The CDR3 DNA is TGTGCCATTCTACCGGTCGGTGAGCAGTTCTTC. Translation: CAILPVGEQFF.

The V gene is TRBV6-2 or TRBV6-3, the J gene TRBJ2-7; no clear D gene. CDR3 length: 13 amino acids. Per germline, CDR1 MNHEY and CDR2 SVGEGT. With 2 bases removed from V and 2 bases from J, the gap between germline ends came to 7 bases. The CDR3 sequence is CASSYRMPYEQYV. The CDR3 nucleotides read TGTGCCAGCAGTTACAGGATGCCCTACGAGCAGTACGTC.

This clonotype was observed many times. The chain carries TRBV7-8 and TRBJ2-1, with a weak D call TRBD2 (5 bases). The CDR3 spans 15 residues. V was trimmed by 5 bases and J by 5 bases, leaving 16 bases between them. Germline V gene data show CDR1 as SGHVS and CDR2 as FQNEAQ. In DNA form, the CDR3 reads TGTGCCAGCAGCCGAAGCGGACTTATTAACAATGAGCAGTTCTTC. Protein product: CASSRSGLINNEQFF.

The chain combines TRBV6-2 or TRBV6-3 with TRBJ1-6; 10 bases align to TRBD1. The length of the CDR3 is 16 residues. The V and J ends lost 6 bases and 9 bases, in that order; junction bases with no gene match: 11. The germline V gene encodes CDR1 MNHEY and CDR2 SVGEGT. CDR3 coding DNA: TGTGCCAGCAGGCTAATACTGGGACAGGGGAGTTCACCCCTCCACTTT. Translating gives CASRLILGQGSSPLHF.

This clonotype has a count of ten or more. V gene TRBV12-3 or TRBV12-4 combines with J gene TRBJ2-3; 9 positions agree with TRBD1. The CDR3 consists of 16 residues. The J segment lost 0 bases and the V segment lost 0 bases, leaving 1 base of the junction unmatched. The CDR3 DNA reads TGTGCCAGCAGTTTAGCCGGGACAGGGAGCACAGATACGCAGTATTTT. As protein: CASSLAGTGSTDTQYF.

This clonotype has only a few counts. The V and J genes are TRBV19 and TRBJ1-2, with 7 bases aligning to TRBD1. The CDR3 runs to 15 residues. With V trimmed by 7 bases and J by 1 base, 9 bases remained unmatched. CDR1 is LNHDA and CDR2 is SQIVND in the germline V gene (reference sequence). The CDR3 DNA is TGTGCCAGTACCCCACCCACAGGGGATAACTATGGCTACACCTTC. It encodes CASTPPTGDNYGYTF.

This clonotype was found a few times. This chain links TRBV12-3 or TRBV12-4 with TRBJ1-2, with a weak D call TRBD1 (5 bases). Trimming shortened V by 5 bases and J by 0 bases, and 16 bases separated the two germline ends. This CDR3 contains 16 residues. The CDR3 spells CASSLMGVIANYGYTF. CDR3 DNA: TGTGCCAGCAGTCTCATGGGGGTGATAGCTAACTATGGCTACACCTTC.